This T cell receptor beta chain is from a study of cytomegalovirus exposure and HLA in healthy donors. The CDR3 loop spans 15 amino acids. With 3 bases removed from V and 0 bases from J, the gap between germline ends came to 9 bases. Germline CDR1 SEHNR, CDR2 FQNEAQ (reference sequence). PCR employed 60 Vbeta and 13 Jbeta primers. Sequencing was performed with immunoSEQ multiplex PCR; in TCRdb, only in-frame clones are kept and a portion is missing. The sample contains 160,000 or so clones, 80% to 85% of which appear only once. This sequence was found in a male donor in good health and CMV-seropositive. What was sequenced was PBMCs. The chain recombines TRBV7-9 with TRBJ1-3; D might be TRBD1 (6 bases). The CDR3 DNA follows: TGTGCCAGCAGCTTCATGGACAGCTCTGGAAACACCATATATTTT. Residues: CASSFMDSSGNTIYF.